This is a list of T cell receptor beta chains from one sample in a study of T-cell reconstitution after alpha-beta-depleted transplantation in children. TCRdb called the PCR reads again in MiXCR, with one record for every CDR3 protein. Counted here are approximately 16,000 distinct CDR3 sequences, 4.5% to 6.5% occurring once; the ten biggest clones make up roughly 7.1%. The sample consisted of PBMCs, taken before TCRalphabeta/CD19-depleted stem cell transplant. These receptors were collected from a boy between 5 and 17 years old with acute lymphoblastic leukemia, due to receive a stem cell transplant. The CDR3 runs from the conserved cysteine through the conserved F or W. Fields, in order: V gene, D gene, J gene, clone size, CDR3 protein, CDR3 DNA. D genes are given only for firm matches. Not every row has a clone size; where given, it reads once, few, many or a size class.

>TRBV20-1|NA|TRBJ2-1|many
CSASRAVEQFF
TGCAGTGCGTCCCGGGCGGTTGAGCAGTTCTTC
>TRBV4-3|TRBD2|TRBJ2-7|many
CASSFLRTSGGGKYF
TGCGCCAGCAGCTTTTTGAGGACTAGCGGGGGGGGGAAATACTTC
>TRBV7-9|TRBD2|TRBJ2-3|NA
CASSLGASGSRTDTQYF
TGTGCCAGCAGCTTGGGGGCTAGCGGGAGTAGGACAGATACGCAGTATTTT
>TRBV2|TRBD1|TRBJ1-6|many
CASSDDRVGNSPLHF
TGTGCCAGCAGTGACGACAGGGTGGGGAATTCACCCCTCCACTTT
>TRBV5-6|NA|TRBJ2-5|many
CASSFRGEHYQETQYF
TGTGCCAGCAGCTTTAGGGGGGAGCACTACCAAGAGACCCAGTACTTC
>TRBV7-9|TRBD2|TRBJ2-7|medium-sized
CASSATSVQYF
TGTGCCAGCAGCGCAACTAGCGTACAGTACTTC
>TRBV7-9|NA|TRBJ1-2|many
CASSLEAVIGGYTF
TGTGCCAGCAGCTTAGAGGCAGTAATCGGTGGCTACACCTTC
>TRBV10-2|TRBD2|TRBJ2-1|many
CASSEWRGTSGNNEQFF
TGCGCCAGCAGTGAATGGCGGGGGACTAGCGGGAACAATGAGCAGTTCTTC
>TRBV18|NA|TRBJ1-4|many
CASSASQGPTNEKLFF
TGTGCCAGCTCGGCCTCACAGGGCCCCACTAATGAAAAACTGTTTTTT
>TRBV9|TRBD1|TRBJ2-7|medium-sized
CASSAVDRGRDEQYF
TGTGCCAGCAGCGCCGTTGACAGGGGGCGTGACGAGCAGTACTTC